A single T cell receptor beta chain is shown here with its context. What it binds is unknown. The sample holds other DNA sequences that translate to the same CDR3. Measured with immunoSEQ multiplex PCR; TCRdb has only the in-frame clones, and not every one. The sample has about 2.1 million clones, 85% to 95% seen once. Cells designated naive CD8 were CD45RO-negative and were positively selected for CCR7, with terminally differentiated effector memory CD45RA+ cells excluded. The sample belongs to a study of shared clonotypes between healthy human individuals. The overall study: Donors had three CD4 naive, three CD4 memory, two CD8 naive and one CD8 memory plate apiece. Findings of the study overall: Rarefaction exposed incomplete sorted-subset sequencing despite large depth. Sequencing depth was a factor that was expected to affect clonotype sharing among donors.

Looked up from germline, CDR1 is SEHNR and CDR2 is FQNEAQ (reference sequence). The ends were cut back, 1 base at V and 2 bases at J, with 8 bases in the middle. CDR3 length equals 14 residues. This chain links TRBV7-9 with TRBJ1-1; D is uncertain. The receptor's source is a man between 18 and 35 years old in good health. Some clones in this sample may be carry-over from other donors' samples. Sequenced material: naive CD8+ T cells from PBMCs. CDR3 nucleotide sequence: TGTGCCAGCAGCTTAGGAGGGCTAAACACTGAAGCTTTCTTT. Its translation: CASSLGGLNTEAFF.